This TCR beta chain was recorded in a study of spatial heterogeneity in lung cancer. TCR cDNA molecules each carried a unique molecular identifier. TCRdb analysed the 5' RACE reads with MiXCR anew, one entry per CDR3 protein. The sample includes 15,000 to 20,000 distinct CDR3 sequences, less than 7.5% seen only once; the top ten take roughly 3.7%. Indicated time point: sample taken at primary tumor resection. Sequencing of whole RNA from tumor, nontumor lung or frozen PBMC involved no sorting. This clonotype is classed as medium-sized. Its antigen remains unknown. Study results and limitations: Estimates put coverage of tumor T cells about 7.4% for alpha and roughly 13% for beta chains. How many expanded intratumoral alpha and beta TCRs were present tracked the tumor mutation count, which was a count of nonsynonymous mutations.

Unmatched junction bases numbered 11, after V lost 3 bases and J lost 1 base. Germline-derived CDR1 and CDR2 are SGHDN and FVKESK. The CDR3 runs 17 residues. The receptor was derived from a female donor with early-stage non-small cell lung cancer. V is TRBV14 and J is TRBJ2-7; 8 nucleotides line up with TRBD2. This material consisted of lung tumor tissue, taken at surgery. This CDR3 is CASSHDGTSIGSYEQYF. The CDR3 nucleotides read TGTGCCAGCAGCCACGACGGGACTAGTATCGGGTCCTACGAGCAGTACTTC. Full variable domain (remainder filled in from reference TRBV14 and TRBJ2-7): EAGVTQFPSHSVIEKGQTVTLRCDPISGHDNLYWYRRVMGKEIKFLLHFVKESKQDESGMPNNRFLAERTGGTYSTLKVQPAELEDSGVYFCASSHDGTSIGSYEQYFGPGTRLTVT.